The rows below give T cell receptor beta chains drawn from one sample of a study of blood T cell repertoires in COVID-19. The assay was immunoSEQ multiplex PCR, and TCRdb's table has in-frame clones only and misses some. The sample has about 210,000 clones, around 84% seen once. The sequenced material came from peripheral blood. The receptors derive from a woman aged 80 or over with COVID-19, enrolled during active disease. Each CDR3 is given without its conserved first and last residue. The D gene is left open where the match is weak.

V: TRBV5-6
J: TRBJ1-5
D: -
CDR3: ASSLAGAGNQPQH

V: TRBV2
J: TRBJ2-5
D: -
CDR3: ASSENPLSRQY

V: TRBV5-1
J: TRBJ1-4
D: TRBD1
CDR3: ASSPGQGYEKLF

V: TRBV6-5
J: TRBJ1-1
D: -
CDR3: ASSPQAGTEAF

V: TRBV2
J: TRBJ1-1
D: -
CDR3: ASRDSLYQEAF

V: TRBV29-1
J: TRBJ2-5
D: TRBD1
CDR3: SLTGTGDFETQY

V: TRBV20-1
J: TRBJ1-2
D: -
CDR3: SARGGDGYT

V: TRBV10-3
J: TRBJ2-7
D: TRBD2
CDR3: AISEWGGYEQY

V: TRBV2
J: TRBJ2-4
D: -
CDR3: ASSEADRGTNIQY

V: TRBV10-3
J: TRBJ1-2
D: -
CDR3: AISETAYGYT

V: TRBV3-1/TRBV3-2
J: TRBJ2-2
D: -
CDR3: ASPPGGGELF

V: TRBV19
J: TRBJ2-3
D: TRBD2
CDR3: ASSIGGGADTQY

V: TRBV9
J: TRBJ1-1
D: TRBD1
CDR3: ASSVEGGSRAF

V: TRBV29-1
J: TRBJ1-4
D: -
CDR3: SDRQDSNEKLF

V: TRBV20-1
J: TRBJ2-7
D: -
CDR3: SAVLFEQY

V: TRBV5-1
J: TRBJ1-1
D: -
CDR3: ASSLWPGSLNTEAF

V: TRBV7-8
J: TRBJ2-3
D: -
CDR3: ASSSSNTQY

V: TRBV30
J: TRBJ1-4
D: -
CDR3: AWGGDEKLF

V: TRBV24-1
J: TRBJ2-3
D: -
CDR3: ATSVQGLSTDTQY

V: TRBV6-5
J: TRBJ1-1
D: TRBD1
CDR3: ASRGQGKNTEAF

V: TRBV4-2
J: TRBJ1-5
D: TRBD1
CDR3: ASSTGDVQPQH

V: TRBV5-1
J: TRBJ1-1
D: TRBD1
CDR3: ASSSTGFSTEAF

V: TRBV28
J: TRBJ2-5
D: -
CDR3: ASTTPRQETQY

V: TRBV7-6
J: TRBJ2-1
D: TRBD2
CDR3: ASTLLAGGPNNEQF

V: TRBV2
J: TRBJ1-5
D: -
CDR3: ASRPDSLNQPQH

V: TRBV21-1
J: TRBJ1-1
D: -
CDR3: ASSKATGGWTEAF

V: TRBV18
J: TRBJ1-6
D: -
CDR3: ASSPAGGDSPLH

V: TRBV6-2/TRBV6-3
J: TRBJ1-2
D: -
CDR3: ASSYSAGNPYGYT

V: TRBV7-9
J: TRBJ2-7
D: TRBD1
CDR3: ASSQTQGAYEQY

V: TRBV12-3/TRBV12-4
J: TRBJ1-2
D: -
CDR3: ASSIQGFGYT

V: TRBV7-9
J: TRBJ1-2
D: -
CDR3: ASRVPANYGYT

V: TRBV7-3
J: TRBJ1-2
D: TRBD1
CDR3: ASSLGGQGAYGYT

V: TRBV2
J: TRBJ2-3
D: -
CDR3: ASSGLGQGRFISTSTDTQY

V: TRBV11-2
J: TRBJ2-1
D: TRBD1
CDR3: ASSFTGVGVDEQF

V: TRBV7-9
J: TRBJ1-1
D: TRBD1
CDR3: ASSKSSGTAPEAF

V: TRBV5-6
J: TRBJ2-3
D: TRBD1
CDR3: ASSPTGTDTQY

V: TRBV18
J: TRBJ1-5
D: -
CDR3: ASSPADRINQPQH

V: TRBV2
J: TRBJ2-5
D: TRBD2
CDR3: ASTEASGGGGETQY

V: TRBV3-1/TRBV3-2
J: TRBJ2-1
D: TRBD2
CDR3: ASSPTLAGGGEQF